Listed below are T cell receptor beta chains from one sample, sequenced in a study of T cells in Graves' hyperthyroidism and ophthalmopathy. Using its own MiXCR run on the multiplex PCR reads, TCRdb lists one record per CDR3 protein. The sample carries around 690,000 distinct CDR3 sequences, less than 25% recorded once. The material sequenced was blood. Every receptor here comes from a man aged 30 to 45 with Graves' ophthalmopathy. CDR3s include the opening cysteine and the closing phenylalanine or tryptophan. A D gene is named only where the DNA matches it firmly. Size is omitted from some rows. Given values are once, few, many or a class for expanded clones.

cdr3_aa cdr3_nt d_call clone_size j_call v_call
CASRTGVREKLFF TGTGCCAGCCGAACAGGGGTGCGCGAAAAACTGTTTTTT TRBD1 NA TRBJ1-4 TRBV6-2/TRBV6-3
CATSGDSSTDTQYF TGTGCCACCAGTGGGGACTCTAGCACAGATACGCAGTATTTT NA NA TRBJ2-3 TRBV24-1
CASSRRRLAGGYEQFF TGTGCCAGCAGCCGTAGGAGGCTAGCGGGAGGATATGAGCAGTTCTTC TRBD2 NA TRBJ2-1 TRBV5-6
CASSLYGVSPLHF TGTGCCAGCAGTTTATACGGGGTTTCACCCCTCCACTTT NA NA TRBJ1-6 TRBV27
CASSEIGVGETQYF TGTGCCAGCAGTGAAATTGGGGTCGGAGAGACCCAGTACTTC NA NA TRBJ2-5 TRBV6-1
CASRSGDYSYNEQFF TGCGCCAGCAGAAGTGGGGACTACTCCTACAATGAGCAGTTCTTC TRBD2 NA TRBJ2-1 TRBV5-1
CASKPGGGYEQYF TGTGCCAGCAAACCGGGAGGGGGCTACGAGCAGTACTTC TRBD2 many TRBJ2-7 TRBV2
CASSLNGEIGTGELFF TGCGCCAGCAGCTTGAACGGGGAGATAGGGACCGGGGAGCTGTTTTTT NA NA TRBJ2-2 TRBV5-1
CASSQGFRTTEQETQYF TGTGCCAGCAGCCAAGGTTTTAGGACTACAGAACAAGAGACCCAGTACTTC NA NA TRBJ2-5 TRBV3-1
CASRGGTSGIQETQYF TGCGCCAGCAGGGGGGGGACTAGCGGAATTCAAGAGACCCAGTACTTC TRBD2 once TRBJ2-5 TRBV5-1